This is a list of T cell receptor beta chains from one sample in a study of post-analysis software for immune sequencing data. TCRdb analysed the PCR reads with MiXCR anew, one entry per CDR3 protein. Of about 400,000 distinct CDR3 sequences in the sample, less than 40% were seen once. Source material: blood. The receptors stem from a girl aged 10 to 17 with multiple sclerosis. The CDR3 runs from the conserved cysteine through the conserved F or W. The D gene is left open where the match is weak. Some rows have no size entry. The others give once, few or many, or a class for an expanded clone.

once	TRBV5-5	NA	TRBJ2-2	CASSLWRPNTGELFF	TGTGCCAGCAGCTTGTGGCGGCCGAACACCGGGGAGCTGTTTTTT
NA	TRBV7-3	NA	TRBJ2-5	CASLRDQETQYF	TGTGCCAGTCTGCGGGACCAAGAGACCCAGTACTTC
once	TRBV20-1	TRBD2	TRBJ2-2	CSARRLAGGDGELFF	TGCAGTGCTAGACGACTAGCGGGGGGCGACGGGGAGCTGTTTTTT
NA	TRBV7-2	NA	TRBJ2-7	CANSLGGSYEQYF	TGTGCCAACAGCTTAGGAGGCAGCTACGAGCAGTACTTC
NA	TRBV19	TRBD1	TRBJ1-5	CASPPGQGMIQPQHF	TGTGCCAGTCCTCCGGGACAGGGTATGATTCAGCCCCAGCATTTT
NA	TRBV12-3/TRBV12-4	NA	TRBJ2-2	CASSLRTNTGELFF	TGTGCTAGCAGTTTACGAACGAACACCGGGGAGCTGTTTTTT
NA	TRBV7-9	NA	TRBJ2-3	CALGESTDTQYF	TGTGCCCTAGGGGAGAGCACAGATACGCAGTATTTT
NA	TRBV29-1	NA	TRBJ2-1	CSAAWSTAQETQFF	TGCAGCGCGGCTTGGTCGACAGCTCAAGAGACCCAGTTCTTC
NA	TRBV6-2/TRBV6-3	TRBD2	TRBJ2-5	CATQRDGGQETQYF	TGTGCCACCCAGCGGGATGGGGGCCAAGAGACCCAGTACTTC
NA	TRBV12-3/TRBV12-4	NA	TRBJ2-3	CASRSESSLADTQYF	TGTGCCAGCAGATCCGAATCCTCTCTCGCAGATACGCAGTATTTT
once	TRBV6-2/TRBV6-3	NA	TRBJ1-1	CASTAYTEAFF	TGTGCCAGCACCGCGTACACTGAAGCTTTCTTT
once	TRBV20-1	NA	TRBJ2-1	CSAPPGTAPVNEQFF	TGCAGTGCCCCGCCTGGGACTGCGCCGGTCAATGAGCAGTTCTTC
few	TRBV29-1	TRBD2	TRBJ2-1	CSALLAGGYNEQFF	TGCAGCGCCCTACTAGCGGGGGGTTACAATGAGCAGTTCTTC
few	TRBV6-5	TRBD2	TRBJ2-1	CASSYRLAGGPYNEQFF	TGTGCCAGCAGTTACAGACTAGCGGGAGGGCCCTACAATGAGCAGTTCTTC
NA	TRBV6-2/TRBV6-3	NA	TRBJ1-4	CASNLNRGINEKLFF	TGTGCCAGCAACCTGAACCGGGGAATTAATGAAAAACTGTTTTTT
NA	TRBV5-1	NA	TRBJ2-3	CASRLSGQPTDTQYF	TGCGCCAGCAGGTTATCAGGACAGCCCACAGATACGCAGTATTTT
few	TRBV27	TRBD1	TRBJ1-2	CASSSQGTHYGYTF	TGTGCCAGCAGTTCACAGGGGACCCACTATGGCTACACCTTC
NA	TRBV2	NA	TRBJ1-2	CASSGGDGLSNYGYTF	TGTGCCAGCAGTGGAGGGGACGGTCTATCTAACTATGGCTACACCTTC
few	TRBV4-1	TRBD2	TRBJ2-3	CASSQPGLAGRTDTQYF	TGCGCCAGCAGCCAACCGGGACTAGCGGGGCGCACAGATACGCAGTATTTT
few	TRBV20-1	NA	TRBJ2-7	CSAKASSYEQYF	TGCAGTGCTAAGGCGAGCTCCTACGAGCAGTACTTC
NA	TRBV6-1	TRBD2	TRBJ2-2	CASGSGGADTGELFF	TGTGCCAGCGGTAGCGGGGGGGCGGACACCGGGGAGCTGTTTTTT
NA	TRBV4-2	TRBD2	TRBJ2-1	CASSQGTSGGPAWNEQFF	TGTGCCAGCAGCCAAGGTACTAGCGGGGGCCCGGCTTGGAATGAGCAGTTCTTC
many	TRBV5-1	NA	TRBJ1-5	CASSWDGESNQPQHF	TGCGCCAGCAGCTGGGACGGGGAGAGCAATCAGCCCCAGCATTTT
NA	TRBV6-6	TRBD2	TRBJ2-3	CASSCRVTSGIDTQYF	TGTGCCAGCAGTTGCAGGGTGACTAGCGGGATAGATACGCAGTATTTT
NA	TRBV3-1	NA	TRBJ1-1	CASSQDSQENTEAFF	TGTGCCAGCAGCCAAGACTCCCAGGAGAACACTGAAGCTTTCTTT
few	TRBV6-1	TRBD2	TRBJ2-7	CASSGASGNYEQYF	TGTGCCAGCAGTGGGGCTAGCGGGAACTACGAGCAGTACTTC
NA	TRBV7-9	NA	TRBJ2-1	CASSSQGQYREQFF	TGTGCCAGCAGCTCCCAGGGACAATACAGGGAGCAGTTCTTC
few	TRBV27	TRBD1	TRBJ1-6	CASTSGTVNSPLHF	TGTGCCAGCACATCCGGGACAGTTAATTCACCCCTCCACTTT
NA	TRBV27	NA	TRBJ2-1	CASSLVGGSNEQFF	TGTGCCAGCAGTTTGGTTGGGGGGTCGAATGAGCAGTTCTTC
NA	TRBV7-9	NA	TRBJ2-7	CPSSPRSGVTYEQYF	TGTCCCAGCAGCCCACGGTCAGGGGTGACCTACGAGCAGTACTTC
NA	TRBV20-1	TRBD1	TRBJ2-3	CGARGQHTDTQYF	TGCGGTGCTAGGGGACAGCACACAGATACGCAGTATTTT
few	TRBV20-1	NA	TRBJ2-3	CSAPLSGTQYF	TGCAGTGCTCCCCTATCGGGTACGCAGTATTTT
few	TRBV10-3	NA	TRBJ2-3	CAISDVLSVTDTQYF	TGTGCCATCAGTGATGTACTCTCTGTCACAGATACGCAGTATTTT
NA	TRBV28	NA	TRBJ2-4	CASSLHPGEQYF	TGTGCCAGCAGTCTACACCCGGGGGAGCAGTACTTC
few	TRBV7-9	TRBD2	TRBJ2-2	CASSLIAGDPTGELFF	TGTGCCAGCAGCTTAATAGCGGGGGACCCCACCGGGGAGCTGTTTTTT
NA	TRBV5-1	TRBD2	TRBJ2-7	CASSPDPGLPREQYF	TGCGCCAGCAGCCCCGACCCGGGACTACCACGCGAGCAGTACTTC